The 7 T cell receptor beta chains listed next were all sequenced from one sample in a study of blood T cell repertoires in COVID-19. Clones were sequenced by immunoSEQ multiplex PCR, and TCRdb holds only the in-frame ones, with some missing. The sample includes 210,000 or so clones, 75% to 85% of them seen just once. Sequenced: peripheral blood. These receptors were taken from a man aged 50 to 60 with COVID-19, enrolled during active disease.

The gene calls are TRBV2 and TRBJ1-5; TRBD1 matches 11 bases. The germline gives CDR1 SNHLY, CDR2 FYNNEI. The CDR3 is 15 amino acids. V was clipped by 4 bases and J by 7 bases; unmatched bases: 6. CDR3 nucleotide sequence: TGTGCCAGCAGTGTAGGGACAGGGGGTCCCCAGCCCCAGCATTTT. Protein sequence: CASSVGTGGPQPQHF. The full variable domain, completed using reference TRBV2 and TRBJ1-5, is EPEVTQTPSHQVTQMGQEVILRCVPISNHLYFYWYRQILGQKVEFLVSFYNNEISEKSEIFDDQFSVERPDGSNFTLKIRSTKLEDSAMYFCASSVGTGGPQPQHFGDGTRLSIL.

Here the CDR3 reads CAIGSQGGPLSNQPQHF. The CDR3 DNA reads TGTGCCATCGGGTCGCAGGGAGGCCCGCTCAGCAATCAGCCCCAGCATTTT. The gene calls are TRBV10-3 and TRBJ1-5; D possibly corresponds to TRBD1 (5 bases). The germline gives CDR1 ENHRY, CDR2 SYGVKD. This CDR3 is built from 17 residues. Trimming pared 8 bases from V and 1 base from J, leaving 21 bases between.

The chain recombines TRBV11-3 with TRBJ1-1; no reliable D call. From germline, CDR1 is SGHNT and CDR2 YENEEA. The CDR3 is made up of 13 amino acids. Trimming left V 2 bases short and J 4 bases short, with 8 bases between. CDR3 coding DNA: TGTGCCAGCAGCTTAAGGGAGTCCACTGAAGCTTTCTTT. Amino acid sequence: CASSLRESTEAFF.

The rearrangement joins TRBV5-4 to TRBJ2-2; tentatively, D is TRBD2 (6 bases). V lost 4 bases and J lost 7, with 17 bases in between. Germline CDR1 SGHNT, CDR2 YYREEE (reference sequence). The CDR3 totals 15 residues. The CDR3 region has the DNA TGTGCCAGCAGCCCGGGGGAGATTGGGGTCGGGGAGCTGTTTTTT. It encodes CASSPGEIGVGELFF.

V and J are TRBV7-9 and TRBJ1-4; D perhaps matches TRBD1 (6 bases). Germline V CDR1 and CDR2: SEHNR, FQNEAQ (reference sequence). This CDR3 is built from 12 residues. Trimming stripped 5 bases from V and 10 bases from J, with 11 bases between. CDR3 bases: TGTGCCAGCAGCAATCCAGGGGTAAAACTGTTTTTT. It is translated as CASSNPGVKLFF.

This rearrangement joins TRBV4-1 to TRBJ1-1, with D tentatively TRBD1 (5 bases). Looked up from germline, CDR1 is MGHRA and CDR2 is YSYEKL. The CDR3 is 16 amino acids. V was clipped by 0 bases and J by 6 bases, with 17 bases between them. This CDR3 reads CASSQEQVVVGAEAFF. DNA of the CDR3: TGCGCCAGCAGCCAAGAACAGGTTGTTGTAGGTGCTGAAGCTTTCTTT.

The chain uses TRBV28 and TRBJ2-7, with TRBD1 identical over 7 bases. Germline trimming cut 3 bases from V and 3 bases from J; bases unmatched to any gene: 5. The CDR3 has 14 residues. The germline V gene has CDR1 MDHEN and CDR2 SYDVKM. The CDR3 DNA is TGTGCCAGCAGTTTCAGGACAGGACACTACGAGCAGTACTTC. It is translated as CASSFRTGHYEQYF.